Listed here are 21 T cell receptor beta chains from one sample, sequenced in a study of response to subunit inactivated influenza vaccine. One entry per CDR3 protein, called by TCRdb with MiXCR from the RT-PCR reads. The table lists hundreds of thousands of distinct CDR3 sequences, about 11% of them singletons. These data were also filed under a second study, of T cells expressing NK-cell markers. From that study: For TCR beta, cDNA was produced by 5'RACE template switching with UMIs.

Sequences were derived from PBMCs from blood, sampled on the day of vaccination. These receptors all come from a man aged 50 to 60 who received an inactivated influenza vaccine.

V and J are TRBV13 and TRBJ1-1, with 12 bases that match TRBD1. The V segment lost 3 bases and the J segment 0 bases; nucleotides outside the gene matches: 5. The CDR3 covers 17 residues. Germline assignment: CDR1 PRHDT and CDR2 FYEKMQ (reference sequence). This CDR3 reads CASSFPGQGAVNTEAFF. CDR3 DNA: TGTGCCAGCAGCTTCCCGGGACAGGGGGCGGTGAACACTGAAGCTTTCTTT.

This chain joins TRBV7-9 and TRBJ2-7; 7 bases are shared with TRBD1. The junction had 16 bases not matched to a gene; V was cut back by 5 bases and J by 6 bases. CDR1 SEHNR and CDR2 FQNEAQ come from the germline V gene (reference sequence). The length of the CDR3 is 16 residues. Here the CDR3 reads CASSRTGAQDILEQYF. The CDR3 DNA sequence: TGTGCCAGCAGCCGTACAGGGGCCCAAGACATCCTCGAGCAGTACTTC.

This clonotype was counted only a few times. The chain employs TRBV6-2 or TRBV6-3 and TRBJ2-5, with D perhaps matching TRBD2 (5 bases). Germline CDR1 reads MNHEY; CDR2 reads SVGEGT. The CDR3 is made up of 13 amino acids. The ends were cut back, 5 bases at V and 3 bases at J, with 10 bases in the middle. CDR3 bases: TGTGCCAGCAGTGAGGGAGTGAAAGAGACCCAGTACTTC. Translating gives CASSEGVKETQYF.

This clonotype was observed at least ten times. The chain has TRBV28 and TRBJ1-6; TRBD1 matches 9 bases. The V gene end was trimmed by 5 bases and the J gene end by 11 bases; junction bases not matched to a gene: 13. The CDR3 has 16 residues. CDR1 is MDHEN, CDR2 SYDVKM, per germline. CDR3 nucleotides: TGTGCCAGCAGTGACATCGGGACAGGGATTTTAACACCCCTCCACTTT. Translation gives CASSDIGTGILTPLHF.

This rearrangement joins TRBV7-9 to TRBJ2-7; 8 positions match TRBD2. J gave up 7 bases and V 1 base, and 15 bases lay outside the gene matches. This CDR3 region has 17 residues. The V gene's germline CDR1 is SEHNR and CDR2 FQNEAQ (reference sequence). CDR3 amino acids: CASSLGPVVAGSGEQYF. The CDR3 DNA reads as TGTGCCAGCAGCTTAGGCCCCGTGGTAGCGGGGTCGGGTGAGCAGTACTTC.

The chain links TRBV7-9 to TRBJ2-5; a possible D gene is TRBD1 (6 bases). There are 14 residues in the CDR3. The V gene lost 2 bases and the J gene lost 7 bases, with 14 bases spanning the gap. From germline, CDR1 is SEHNR and CDR2 FQNEAQ (reference sequence). CDR3: CASSLFSQGRTQYF. The CDR3, as DNA: TGTGCCAGCAGCTTATTTTCCCAGGGGCGGACCCAGTACTTC.

This clonotype has just a few counts. The rearrangement uses TRBV27 and TRBJ2-2; D perhaps matches TRBD2 (5 bases). V was trimmed by 3 bases and J by 1 base, leaving 9 bases between them. The germline V gene has CDR1 MNHEY and CDR2 SMNVEV (reference sequence). CDR3 length: 15 amino acids. The CDR3: CASSLVAGNTGELFF. For the CDR3, the DNA is TGTGCCAGCAGTTTGGTTGCGGGGAACACCGGGGAGCTGTTTTTT.

V usage is TRBV20-1 and J usage is TRBJ2-1; TRBD2 might be the D (6 bases). The germline CDR1 and CDR2 sequences are DFQATT and SNEGSKA (reference sequence). The CDR3 is 18 amino acids. V was clipped by 0 bases and J by 0 bases, with 18 bases between them. CDR3 bases: TGCAGTGCTAGAGAGGTAATAGCGGATATCTTCTCCTACAATGAGCAGTTCTTC. It yields the protein CSAREVIADIFSYNEQFF.

V is TRBV20-1 and J is TRBJ2-3; D possibly corresponds to TRBD2 (5 bases). Between the trimmed V and J ends, which lost 0 bases and 2 bases, there was a span of 12 bases. Germline lookup yields CDR1 DFQATT and CDR2 SNEGSKA (reference sequence). The CDR3 is made up of 15 amino acids. This CDR3 is CSARDERGSTDTQYF. In DNA form, the CDR3 reads TGCAGTGCTAGAGATGAACGGGGTTCCACAGATACGCAGTATTTT.

In this sample, this clonotype turned up a few times. The genes are TRBV19 and TRBJ1-5; the D is unclear. Between the trimmed V and J ends, which lost 7 bases and 3 bases, there was a span of 13 bases. Germline CDR1 reads LNHDA; CDR2 reads SQIVND (reference sequence). CDR3 length: 14 residues. The DNA of the CDR3 is TGTGCCAGTACCCATCCCGGCTTCAATCAGCCCCAGCATTTT. Its protein product is CASTHPGFNQPQHF.

This clonotype was observed many times. The gene calls are TRBV12-3 or TRBV12-4 and TRBJ2-1; 10 bases agree with TRBD2. The CDR3 sequence is 16 residues long. The V segment lost 6 bases and the J segment 2 bases; nucleotides outside the gene matches: 7. In nucleotides, the CDR3 is TGTGCCAGCAGAACCGCCGGGACTAGCGCCTACAATGAGCAGTTCTTC. It codes for CASRTAGTSAYNEQFF.

This clonotype was seen many times. The chain uses TRBV20-1 and TRBJ1-5; D remains unclear. V was clipped by 3 bases and J by 3 bases, with 9 bases between them. The germline V gene has CDR1 DFQATT and CDR2 SNEGSKA (reference sequence). The CDR3 is made up of 13 amino acids. In DNA form, the CDR3 reads TGCAGTGCTAGTAATGATTACAATCAGCCCCAGCATTTT. It encodes CSASNDYNQPQHF.

The chain joins TRBV5-1 to TRBJ1-2, with D uncertain. Germline V gene sequence: CDR1 SGHRS, CDR2 YFSETQ. Between the trimmed V and J ends, which lost 2 bases and 2 bases, there was a span of 16 bases. The CDR3 consists of 16 residues. The CDR3 region is CASSFGFGTANYGYTF. CDR3 nucleotides: TGCGCCAGCAGCTTCGGGTTCGGCACAGCGAACTATGGCTACACCTTC.

Only a few counts were recorded for this clonotype. The gene calls are TRBV9 and TRBJ2-5; weak D call: TRBD2 (6 bases). V was cut by 0 bases and J by 0 bases, with 12 bases left in between. The CDR3 has 16 amino acids. CDR1 is SGDLS, CDR2 YYNGEE, per germline. CDR3 bases: TGTGCCAGCAGCGTAGGGGAGCGGGTAGACCAAGAGACCCAGTACTTC. It yields the protein CASSVGERVDQETQYF. Full variable domain (missing parts from reference TRBV9 and TRBJ2-5): DSGVTQTPKHLITATGQRVTLRCSPRSGDLSVYWYQQSLDQGLQFLIQYYNGEERAKGNILERFSAQQFPDLHSELNLSSLELGDSALYFCASSVGERVDQETQYFGPGTRLLVL.

This clonotype has at least ten counts. The chain employs TRBV6-1 and TRBJ1-2; possibly TRBD1 for D (5 bases). CDR1 is MNHNS and CDR2 is SASEGT in the germline V gene. The CDR3 has 15 residues. Trimming removed 2 bases from V and 5 bases from J, with 15 bases in between. As DNA, the CDR3 is TGTGCCAGCAGTGAACAGCCGACAGAAACTTATGGCTACACCTTC. It specifies CASSEQPTETYGYTF.

This chain links TRBV7-2 with TRBJ2-3; possibly TRBD2 for D (6 bases). The CDR3 totals 16 residues. The germline CDR1 and CDR2 sequences are SGHTA and FQGNSA. Trimming took off 5 bases at V and 0 bases at J, with 15 bases between the two ends. The CDR3, as DNA: TGTGCCAGCAGCCGCGCGGGGCGGGCGAGCACAGATACGCAGTATTTT. Its translation: CASSRAGRASTDTQYF.

This clonotype was seen repeatedly, ten times or more. J is TRBJ2-6 and V is TRBV12-3 or TRBV12-4, with D maybe TRBD1 (6 bases). V shed 2 bases and J shed 1 base, with 15 bases lying between them. CDR3 size: 18 residues. The CDR3 sequence: CASSLNRVWMSGANVLTF. In DNA, the CDR3 is TGTGCCAGCAGTTTAAACAGGGTATGGATGTCTGGGGCCAACGTCCTGACTTTC.

V usage is TRBV13 and J usage is TRBJ2-1, with 9 bases matching TRBD2. This CDR3 region has 20 residues. Germline CDR1 and CDR2: PRHDT and FYEKMQ (reference sequence). V lost 2 bases and J lost 0; bases outside the gene matches: 14. DNA for the CDR3: TGTGCCAGCAGCTTAAGGCGGGAGGGCCTAAGCCCCTACTCCTACAATGAGCAGTTCTTC. Translated, it gives CASSLRREGLSPYSYNEQFF. Combining the CDR3 with reference TRBV13 and TRBJ2-1 gives the whole variable domain AAGVIQSPRHLIKEKRETATLKCYPIPRHDTVYWYQQGPGQDPQFLISFYEKMQSDKGSIPDRFSAQQFSDYHSELNMSSLELGDSALYFCASSLRREGLSPYSYNEQFFGPGTRLTVL.

This clonotype was recorded a few times. The V call is TRBV5-1, the J call TRBJ2-6; D ambiguous. This CDR3 spans 17 amino acids. Germline CDR1 is SGHRS and CDR2 is YFSETQ. V shed 1 base and J shed 1 base, with 12 bases lying between them. CDR3 protein: CASSLQVLGSGANVLTF. CDR3 nucleotide sequence: TGCGCCAGCAGCTTGCAGGTACTTGGATCTGGGGCCAACGTCCTGACTTTC.

The chain uses TRBV5-6 and TRBJ2-1, with D hard to call. The CDR3 contains 12 residues. CDR1 and CDR2 from the germline V gene are SGHDT and YYEEEE. Trimming took off 4 bases at V and 9 bases at J, with 11 bases between the two ends. This CDR3 is CASSLPVGEQFF. The CDR3 DNA sequence: TGTGCCAGCAGCCTACCGGTCGGTGAGCAGTTCTTC.

The J gene is TRBJ1-6, the V gene TRBV7-2; D not resolved. Trimming left V 5 bases short and J 4 bases short, with 15 bases between. Germline CDR1 reads SGHTA; CDR2 reads FQGNSA. CDR3 size: 16 residues. CDR3 in amino acids: CASSLERALYNSPLHF. As DNA, the CDR3 is TGTGCCAGCAGCCTCGAGCGGGCATTGTATAATTCACCCCTCCACTTT.